One sample yielded the 13 T cell receptor beta chains listed below, sequenced in a study of shared clonotypes between healthy human individuals. Assay: immunoSEQ multiplex PCR; the TCRdb copy retains only in-frame clones and omits some. Of about 2.4 million clones listed, more than 85% are singletons. The specimen was naive CD4+ T cells from PBMCs. Subset in this sample: CD45RA+ positively selected. The receptor set was obtained from a man between 18 and 35 years old in good health. Some clones in this sample may be carry-over from other donors' samples.

V usage is TRBV5-4 and J usage is TRBJ1-2; D is possibly TRBD1 (6 bases). Germline V gene lookup returns CDR1 SGHNT and CDR2 YYREEE (reference sequence). Trimming took off 6 bases at V and 6 bases at J, with 12 bases between the two ends. This CDR3 spans 12 amino acids. This CDR3 is CASTRGVDGYTF. Here the CDR3 DNA reads TGTGCCAGCACGAGGGGGGTAGATGGCTACACCTTC. The variable domain in full, completed from reference TRBV5-4 and TRBJ1-2, reads ETGVTQSPTHLIKTRGQQVTLRCSSQSGHNTVSWYQQALGQGPQFIFQYYREEENGRGNFPPRFSGLQFPNYSSELNVNALELDDSALYLCASTRGVDGYTFGSGTRLTVV.

The chain links TRBV2 to TRBJ2-7; possible D gene TRBD2, 6 bases. V was shortened by 4 bases and J by 0 bases, with 13 bases between the two germline ends. CDR1 and CDR2 from the germline V gene are SNHLY and FYNNEI. The CDR3 is 15 amino acids. Here the CDR3 DNA reads TGTGCCAGCAGTGGGGAGGTGGGAAGCTCCTACGAGCAGTACTTC. As protein: CASSGEVGSSYEQYF.

CDR3 nucleotides: TGTGCCACCAGCAGAGATCCCCCCCTCCATGAGCAGTTCTTC. This translates into CATSRDPPLHEQFF. The chain carries TRBV15 and TRBJ2-1; D call uncertain. The CDR3 runs to 14 residues. The V gene lost 0 bases and the J gene lost 8 bases, with 11 bases spanning the gap. Germline V lookup: CDR1 LNHNV, CDR2 YYDKDF (reference sequence).

The chain is built from TRBV7-9 and TRBJ2-7; TRBD1 matches 7 bases. The germline gives CDR1 SEHNR, CDR2 FQNEAQ (reference sequence). The CDR3 is made up of 16 amino acids. V was clipped by 5 bases and J by 6 bases; unmatched bases: 16. The CDR3 DNA reads TGTGCCAGCAGCCCACCCGGAGACAGGTCAGGGGGCGAGCAGTACTTC. This codes for CASSPPGDRSGGEQYF.

The chain is built from TRBV9 and TRBJ2-5, with 12 bases fitting TRBD2. The CDR3 loop spans 14 amino acids. Per germline, CDR1 SGDLS and CDR2 YYNGEE. The ends lost 6 bases at V and 5 bases at J; junction bases unmatched: 5. The CDR3 DNA follows: TGTGCCAGCACTAGGACTAGCGGGATGGAGACCCAGTACTTC. Its translation: CASTRTSGMETQYF.

CDR3 sequence: CSVVPAGGLYTEAFF. CDR3 coding DNA: TGCAGCGTTGTCCCTGCAGGGGGTTTATACACTGAAGCTTTCTTT. The rearrangement joins TRBV29-1 to TRBJ1-1; 7 bases are a match to TRBD1. Trimming at V came to 4 bases and at J to 3 bases, leaving 11 bases not matched to a gene. The CDR3 is made up of 15 amino acids. From germline, CDR1 is SQVTM and CDR2 ANQGSEA.

This sequence joins TRBV19 and TRBJ2-5; 12 bases line up with TRBD2. The ends lost 6 bases at V and 6 bases at J; junction bases unmatched: 8. The CDR3 extends over 15 amino acids. Germline CDR1 LNHDA, CDR2 SQIVND (reference sequence). Here the CDR3 reads CASSRRLAGVKTQYF. The DNA for the CDR3 is TGTGCCAGTAGCCGCCGACTAGCGGGAGTGAAGACCCAGTACTTC.

This chain links TRBV5-8 with TRBJ2-7; either TRBD1 or TRBD2 may fit D (5 bases each). Trimming stripped 4 bases from V and 0 bases from J, with 20 bases between. The V gene's germline CDR1 is SGHTS and CDR2 YDEGEE. The CDR3 contains 17 residues. CDR3 amino acids: CASSPGTVALSSYEQYF. Here the CDR3 DNA reads TGTGCCAGCAGCCCCGGGACCGTCGCCCTAAGCTCCTACGAGCAGTACTTC. Together with reference TRBV5-8 and TRBJ2-7, the CDR3 gives the full variable domain: EAGVTQSPTHLIKTRGQQATLRCSPISGHTSVYWYQQALGLGLQFLLWYDEGEERNRGNFPPRFSGRQFPNYSSELNVNALELEDSALYLCASSPGTVALSSYEQYFGPGTRLTVT.

The table lists this clone with a count of one. The chain carries TRBV6-5 and TRBJ1-6, with a weak D call TRBD1 (6 bases). V was pared by 5 bases and J by 6 bases, with 11 bases between. The CDR3 runs to 14 residues. Germline CDR1 and CDR2: MNHEY and SVGAGI. CDR3 sequence: CASSGRGFNSPLHF. CDR3 bases: TGTGCCAGCAGTGGTAGGGGGTTTAATTCACCCCTCCACTTT.

The V gene is TRBV10-3, the J gene TRBJ2-7; TRBD1 is a possible D gene (6 bases). Per the germline V gene, CDR1 is ENHRY and CDR2 is SYGVKD. V lost 7 bases and J 6 bases, leaving 16 bases between the germline ends. This CDR3 comprises 13 residues. CDR3 nucleotide sequence: TGTGCCATCACCCCGGACAGAAGCGGCGAGCAGTACTTC. Translating gives CAITPDRSGEQYF.

This chain connects TRBV19 to TRBJ1-1; tentative D call: TRBD1 (6 bases). CDR3 size: 14 residues. Germline V lookup: CDR1 LNHDA, CDR2 SQIVND (reference sequence). The V end lost 6 bases, the J end lost 5 bases, and 16 bases lay between the germline ends. The CDR3 bases are TGTGCCAGTAGGGCCACAGGGCTGATGACTGAAGCTTTCTTT. It specifies CASRATGLMTEAFF.

This chain uses TRBV6-5 with TRBJ1-1, with a tentative D call TRBD1 (5 bases). In germline, CDR1 is MNHEY, CDR2 SVGAGI. Trimming took off 0 bases at V and 4 bases at J, with 15 bases between the two ends. The CDR3 is 16 amino acids. CDR3: CASSYSIGARGTEAFF. For the CDR3, the DNA is TGTGCCAGCAGTTACTCGATCGGTGCGAGGGGCACTGAAGCTTTCTTT.

V is TRBV28 and J is TRBJ1-4; D remains ambiguous. V was trimmed by 1 base and J by 8 bases, leaving 11 bases between them. Per germline, CDR1 MDHEN and CDR2 SYDVKM. The CDR3 contains 14 residues. CDR3 protein: CASSLSGLSEKLFF. The CDR3 DNA follows: TGTGCCAGCAGTTTATCGGGGTTGTCGGAAAAACTGTTTTTT.